This T cell receptor beta chain stems from a study of CD8 T cells in ankylosing spondylitis. Study-level points and caveats: Disease-associated clones were reportedly significantly overrepresented in matched ankylosing spondylitis synovial fluid. Seemingly characteristic of ankylosing spondylitis blood was a TCR beta motif consisting of eight highly homologous variants. Prior work had noted some motif variants in reactive arthritis blood and synovial fluid. In peripheral blood, disease-linked CD8+ clones occurred at relatively low frequencies.

This clonotype was seen a handful of times. Its specificity is not known. Trimming left V 4 bases short and J 2 bases short, with 9 bases between. The CDR3 contains 14 residues. CDR1 and CDR2 (germline): MNHEY, SVGAGI. TCR beta libraries were made by quantitative 5'-RACE with molecular barcodes. TCRdb re-analysed the 5' RACE reads in MiXCR, keeping a single row per CDR3 protein. The repertoire holds hundreds of thousands of distinct CDR3 sequences, with roughly 27% as singletons. The gene calls are TRBV6-5 and TRBJ1-3, with D unresolved. What was sequenced was blood, either unsorted or a sorted T cell fraction (not recorded which). The sequence was collected from a male donor with ankylosing spondylitis. CDR3: CASSSPQAGNTIYF. For the CDR3, the DNA is TGTGCCAGCAGTTCCCCTCAAGCTGGAAACACCATATATTTT.